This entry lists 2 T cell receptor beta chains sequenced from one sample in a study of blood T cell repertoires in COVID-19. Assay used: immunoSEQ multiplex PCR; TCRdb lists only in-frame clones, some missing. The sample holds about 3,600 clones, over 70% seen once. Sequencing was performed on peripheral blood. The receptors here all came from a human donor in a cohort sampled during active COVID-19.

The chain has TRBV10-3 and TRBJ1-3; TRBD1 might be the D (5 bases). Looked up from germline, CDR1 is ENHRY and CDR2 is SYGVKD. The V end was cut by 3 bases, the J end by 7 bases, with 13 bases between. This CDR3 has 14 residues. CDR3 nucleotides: TGTGCCATCAGTGAAGTAAACGGGGGGAACACCATATATTTT. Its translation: CAISEVNGGNTIYF.

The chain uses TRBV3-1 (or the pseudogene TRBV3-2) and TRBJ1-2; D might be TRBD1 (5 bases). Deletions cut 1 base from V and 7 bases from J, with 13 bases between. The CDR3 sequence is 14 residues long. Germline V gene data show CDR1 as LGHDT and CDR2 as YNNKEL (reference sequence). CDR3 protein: CASSQATGGGGYTF. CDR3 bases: TGTGCCAGCAGCCAAGCCACCGGGGGAGGTGGCTACACCTTC.